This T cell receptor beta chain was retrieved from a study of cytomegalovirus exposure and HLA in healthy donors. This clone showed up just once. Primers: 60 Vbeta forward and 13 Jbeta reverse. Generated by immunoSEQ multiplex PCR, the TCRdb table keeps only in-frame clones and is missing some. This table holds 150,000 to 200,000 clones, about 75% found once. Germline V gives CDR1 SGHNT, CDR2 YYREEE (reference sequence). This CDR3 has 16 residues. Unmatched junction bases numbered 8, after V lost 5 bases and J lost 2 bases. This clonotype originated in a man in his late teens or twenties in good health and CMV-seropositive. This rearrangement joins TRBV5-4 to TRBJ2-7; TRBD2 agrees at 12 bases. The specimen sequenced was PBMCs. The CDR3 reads CASSYDLAGGTYEQYF. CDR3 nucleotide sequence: TGTGCCAGCAGTTATGATCTAGCGGGAGGGACCTACGAGCAGTACTTC.